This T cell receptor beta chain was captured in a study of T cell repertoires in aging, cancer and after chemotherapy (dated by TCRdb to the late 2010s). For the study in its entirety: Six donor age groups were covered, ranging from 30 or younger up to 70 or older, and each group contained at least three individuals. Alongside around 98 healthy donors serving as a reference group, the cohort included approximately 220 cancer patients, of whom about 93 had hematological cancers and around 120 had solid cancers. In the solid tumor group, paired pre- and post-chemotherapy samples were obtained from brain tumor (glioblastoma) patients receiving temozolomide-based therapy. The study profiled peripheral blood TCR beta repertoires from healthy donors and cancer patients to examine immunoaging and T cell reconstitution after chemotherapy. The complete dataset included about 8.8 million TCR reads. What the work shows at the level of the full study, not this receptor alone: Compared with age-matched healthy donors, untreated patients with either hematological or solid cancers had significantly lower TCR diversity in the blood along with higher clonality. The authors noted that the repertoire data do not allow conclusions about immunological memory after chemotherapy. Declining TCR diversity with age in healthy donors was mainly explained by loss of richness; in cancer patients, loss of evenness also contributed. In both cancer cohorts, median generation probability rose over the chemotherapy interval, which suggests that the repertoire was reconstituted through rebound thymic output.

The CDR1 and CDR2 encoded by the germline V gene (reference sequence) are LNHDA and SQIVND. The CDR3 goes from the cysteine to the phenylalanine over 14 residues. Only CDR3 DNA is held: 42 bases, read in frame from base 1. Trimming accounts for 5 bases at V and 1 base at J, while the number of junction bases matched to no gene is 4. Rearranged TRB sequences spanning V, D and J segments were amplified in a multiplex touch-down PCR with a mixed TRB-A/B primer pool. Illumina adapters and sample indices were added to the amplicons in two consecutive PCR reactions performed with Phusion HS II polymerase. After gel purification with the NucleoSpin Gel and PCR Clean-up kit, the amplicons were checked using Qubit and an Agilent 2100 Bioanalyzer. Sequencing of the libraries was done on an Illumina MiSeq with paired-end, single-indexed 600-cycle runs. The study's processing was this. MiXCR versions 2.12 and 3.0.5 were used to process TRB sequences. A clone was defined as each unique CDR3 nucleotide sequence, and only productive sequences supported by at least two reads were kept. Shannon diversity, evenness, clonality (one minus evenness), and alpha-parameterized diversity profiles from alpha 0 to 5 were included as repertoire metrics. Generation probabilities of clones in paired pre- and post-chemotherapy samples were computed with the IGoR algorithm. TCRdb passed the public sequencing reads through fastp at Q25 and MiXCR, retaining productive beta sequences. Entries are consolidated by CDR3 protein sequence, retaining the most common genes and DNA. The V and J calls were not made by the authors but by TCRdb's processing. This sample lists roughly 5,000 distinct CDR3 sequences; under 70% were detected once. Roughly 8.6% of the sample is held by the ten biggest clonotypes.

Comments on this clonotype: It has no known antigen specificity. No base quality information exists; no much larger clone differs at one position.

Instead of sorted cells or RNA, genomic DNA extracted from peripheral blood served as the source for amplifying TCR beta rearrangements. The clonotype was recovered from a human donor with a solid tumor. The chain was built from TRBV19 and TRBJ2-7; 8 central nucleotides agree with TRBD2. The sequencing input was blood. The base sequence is TGTGCCAGTAGTCGGGGGGGAGGATCCTACGAGCAGTACTTC. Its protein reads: CASSRGGGSYEQYF.